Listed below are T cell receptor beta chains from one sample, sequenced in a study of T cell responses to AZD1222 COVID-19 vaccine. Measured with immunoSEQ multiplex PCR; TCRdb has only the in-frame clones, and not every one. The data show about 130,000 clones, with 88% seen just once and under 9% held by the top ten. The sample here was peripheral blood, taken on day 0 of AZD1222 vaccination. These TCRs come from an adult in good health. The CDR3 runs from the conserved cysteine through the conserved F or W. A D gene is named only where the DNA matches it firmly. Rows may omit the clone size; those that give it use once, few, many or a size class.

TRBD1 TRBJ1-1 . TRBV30 TGTGCCTGGAGTAACAGGGGGACTGAAGCTTTCTTT CAWSNRGTEAFF
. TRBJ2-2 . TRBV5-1 TGCGCCAGCAGCTTGGTGCAGAGCACCGGGGAGCTGTTTTTT CASSLVQSTGELFF
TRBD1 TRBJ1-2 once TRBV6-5 TGTGCCAGCAGGGGAGGGGACAGACCTAACTATGGCTACACCTTC CASRGGDRPNYGYTF
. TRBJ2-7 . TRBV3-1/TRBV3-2 TGTGCCAGCAGACCCCAGGGATCCTACGGGCAGTACTTC CASRPQGSYGQYF
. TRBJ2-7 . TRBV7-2 TGTGCCAGCAGCTTAGTGTACGACTCCTACGAGCAGTACTTC CASSLVYDSYEQYF
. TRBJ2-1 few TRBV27 TGTGCCAGCAGTCTAACGGGGGGCGAATACAATGAGCAGTTCTTC CASSLTGGEYNEQFF
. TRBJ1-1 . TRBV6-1 TGTGCCAGCAGTGAAGCTGGGGGTTGGACTGAAGCTTTCTTT CASSEAGGWTEAFF
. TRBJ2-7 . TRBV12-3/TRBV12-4 TGTGCCAGCAGTTTCAGGGACCTCCACGAGCAGTACTTC CASSFRDLHEQYF
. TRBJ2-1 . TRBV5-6 TGTGCCAGCAGCTTGACAGTAGGTGAGCAGTTCTTC CASSLTVGEQFF
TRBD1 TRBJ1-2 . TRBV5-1 TGCGCCAGCAGGGGGACAGACCCGCGGTATGGCTACACCTTC CASRGTDPRYGYTF
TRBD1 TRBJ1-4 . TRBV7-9 TGTGCCAGCAGCGGCTCCGGGACAGGGAGTGAAAAACTGTTTTTT CASSGSGTGSEKLFF
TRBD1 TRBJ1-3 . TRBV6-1 TGTGCCAGCAGTGTCGGGTCGGGGGCAGGGGGGAACACCATATATTTT CASSVGSGAGGNTIYF
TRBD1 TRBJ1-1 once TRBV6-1 TGTGCCAGCAGTGAAGTCGACAGGGGTATCTCTGAAGCTTTCTTT CASSEVDRGISEAFF
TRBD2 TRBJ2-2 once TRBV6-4 TGTGCCAGCAGCCTAGGACTAGCGGGAGGACGGAACACCGGGGAGCTGTTTTTT CASSLGLAGGRNTGELFF
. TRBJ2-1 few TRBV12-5 TGTGCTAGTGGTTTTTACCCTAGCGTTTCCTACAATGAGCAGTTCTTC CASGFYPSVSYNEQFF
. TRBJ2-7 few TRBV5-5 TGTGCCAGCAGCTTGGTTGTGTACGAGCAGTACTTC CASSLVVYEQYF
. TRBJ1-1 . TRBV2 TGTGCCAGCAGCGGGCGAGGCAGGAACACTGAAGCTTTCTTT CASSGRGRNTEAFF
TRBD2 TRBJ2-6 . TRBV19 TGTGCCAGTAGTATAAAGGCGGGGGATTCTGGGGCCAACGTCCTGACTTTC CASSIKAGDSGANVLTF
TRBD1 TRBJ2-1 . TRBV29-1 TGCAGCGTTGTATCGGGACAGGGCTACAATGAGCAGTTCTTC CSVVSGQGYNEQFF
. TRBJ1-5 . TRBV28 TGTGCCAGCAGTTTAAGACGGGCTGGACAGCCCCAGCATTTT CASSLRRAGQPQHF
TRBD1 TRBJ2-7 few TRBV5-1 TGCGCCAGCAGCCTGACAGGGGACACCTACGAGCAGTACTTC CASSLTGDTYEQYF
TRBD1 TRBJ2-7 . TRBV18 TGTGCCAGCTCACCGGCAGGGGGCTACGAGCAGTACTTC CASSPAGGYEQYF
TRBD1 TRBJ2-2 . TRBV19 TGTGCCAGTAGAGAGTCGCCGGGACAGGTCGACACCGGGGAGCTGTTTTTT CASRESPGQVDTGELFF
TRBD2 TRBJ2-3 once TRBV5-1 TGCGCCAGCAGCTTGGCCAGCGGGGGCTCAGATACGCAGTATTTT CASSLASGGSDTQYF
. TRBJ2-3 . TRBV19 TGTGCCAGTAGTATGGCTATAACAGATACGCAGTATTTT CASSMAITDTQYF
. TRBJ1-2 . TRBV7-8 TGTGCCACCTGGTCTGGGCTTTATAAGGGCTACACCTTC CATWSGLYKGYTF
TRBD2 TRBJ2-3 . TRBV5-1 TGCGCCAGCAGCCCATTAAACGGGGGGGTTTCGACAGATACGCAGTATTTT CASSPLNGGVSTDTQYF
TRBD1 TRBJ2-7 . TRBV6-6 TGTGCCAGCAGTTTGACTCCGGGACAGGGGCACTACGAGCAGTACTTC CASSLTPGQGHYEQYF
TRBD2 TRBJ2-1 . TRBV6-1 TGTGCCAGCAGTGAGGCGGGCGGGAGGATGTACAATGAGCAGTTCTTC CASSEAGGRMYNEQFF
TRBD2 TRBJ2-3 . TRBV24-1 TGTGCCACCAATGGGGGGGGGACAGATACGCAGTATTTT CATNGGGTDTQYF
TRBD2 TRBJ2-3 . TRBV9 TGTGCCAGCAGCCTTGGGACTAGGGGCACAGATACGCAGTATTTT CASSLGTRGTDTQYF
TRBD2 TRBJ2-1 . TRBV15 TGTGCCACCAGCACCCCCAGCGGGAGTTTCTACAATGAGCAGTTCTTC CATSTPSGSFYNEQFF
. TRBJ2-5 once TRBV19 TGTGCCAGTAGTTCCCGAGGACAGCCGCCCCAAGAGACCCAGTACTTC CASSSRGQPPQETQYF
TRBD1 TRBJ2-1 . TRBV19 TGTGCCAGTAGTACCGGGACAGGGGTAGGTAGTAATGAGCAGTTCTTC CASSTGTGVGSNEQFF
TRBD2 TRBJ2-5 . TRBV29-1 TGCAGCGTTGAATTCATGGCGGGGGGGCGTCAAGAGACCCAGTACTTC CSVEFMAGGRQETQYF
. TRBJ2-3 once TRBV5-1 TGCGCCAGCCGACCTACACAGGCTAGCACAGATACGCAGTATTTT CASRPTQASTDTQYF
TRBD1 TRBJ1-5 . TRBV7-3 TGTGCCAGCAGCTCGGGGACAGGGGTTAGCAATCAGCCCCAGCATTTT CASSSGTGVSNQPQHF
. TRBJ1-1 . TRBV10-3 TGTGCCATCAGAGGAATCCTCGGGAACACTGAAGCTTTCTTT CAIRGILGNTEAFF
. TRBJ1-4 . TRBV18 TGTGCCAGCTCAGCAGGGAATGAAAAACTGTTTTTT CASSAGNEKLFF
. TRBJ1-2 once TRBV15 TGTGCCACCAGCAGAGAGGAGGGACGCACGGGCTATGGCTACACCTTC CATSREEGRTGYGYTF
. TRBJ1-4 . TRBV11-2 TGTGCCAGCAGCTTAGCCCGAAGCGGAGACGAAAAACTGTTTTTT CASSLARSGDEKLFF
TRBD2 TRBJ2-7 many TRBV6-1 TGTGCCAGCAGTGAAGGTCAGGGAGGGTCCTACGAGCAGTACTTC CASSEGQGGSYEQYF
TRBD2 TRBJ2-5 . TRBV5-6 TGTGCCAGCAGTTCTAGCGGGGGCGGGAAGACCCAGTACTTC CASSSSGGGKTQYF
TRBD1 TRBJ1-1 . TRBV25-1 TGTGCCAGCAGTGAGTACGGGACAGCCAGCATGAACACTGAAGCTTTCTTT CASSEYGTASMNTEAFF
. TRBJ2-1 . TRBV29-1 TGCAGCGTTGCCAGTGAGCAGTTCTTC CSVASEQFF
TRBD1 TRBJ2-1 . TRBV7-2 TGTGCCAGCAGCCAAGAGGCCCGCGGACAGGGCCGGTACGAGCAGTTCTTC CASSQEARGQGRYEQFF
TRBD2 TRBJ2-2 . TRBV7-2 TGTGCCAGCAGCCACGCGGGAGGTACCGGGGAGCTGTTTTTT CASSHAGGTGELFF
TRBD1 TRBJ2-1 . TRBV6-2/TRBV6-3 TGTGCCAGCAGTAGCGCCACCGGGACAGCAATTTACAATGAGCAGTTCTTC CASSSATGTAIYNEQFF
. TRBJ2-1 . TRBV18 TGTGCCAGCGCCGGGGGCGCGGAAAATGAGCAGTTCTTC CASAGGAENEQFF
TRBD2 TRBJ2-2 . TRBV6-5 TGTGCCAGCAGTTACGCGGGGGGCGGTTCCGCCGGGGAGCTGTTTTTT CASSYAGGGSAGELFF
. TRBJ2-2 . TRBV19 TGTGCCAGTACCATGCGGCGGGTACCCACCGGGGAGCTGTTTTTT CASTMRRVPTGELFF
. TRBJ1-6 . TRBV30 TGTGCCTGGAGTCCGGACGTTGGTCCCTATAATTCACCCCTCCACTTT CAWSPDVGPYNSPLHF